The rows below give T cell receptor beta chains drawn from one sample of a study of T-cell memory formation after mild COVID-19. TCRdb ran MiXCR on the 5' RACE reads and lists one entry per CDR3 protein. The data contain 250,000 or so distinct CDR3 sequences, about a sixth of them seen just once; the ten biggest clones take up roughly 23%. The sequencing input was PBMCs or a T cell subset sorted from them (not recorded which). The receptors derive from a man aged 18 to 29 who had mild COVID-19 (a few samples of this study predate the infection). Cell type and time point are not known. The CDR3 runs from the conserved cysteine through the conserved F or W. Fields, in order: V gene, J gene, clone size, D gene, CDR3 protein, CDR3 DNA. D genes are given only for firm matches. The size field is filled for only some rows; it gives once, few, many or a size class.

v_gene: TRBV6-5
j_gene: TRBJ2-5
abundance: .
d_gene: .
CDR3aa: CASRTHPPGDPETQYF
CDR3nt: TGTGCCAGCCGAACTCACCCCCCAGGGGACCCAGAGACCCAGTACTTC

v_gene: TRBV10-1
j_gene: TRBJ2-3
abundance: .
d_gene: TRBD2
CDR3aa: CASSDLAGTSTDTQYF
CDR3nt: TGCGCCAGCAGCGACCTAGCGGGGACTAGCACAGATACGCAGTATTTT

v_gene: TRBV11-1
j_gene: TRBJ2-7
abundance: .
d_gene: .
CDR3aa: CASSLEGDSMYEQYF
CDR3nt: TGTGCCAGCAGCTTAGAAGGGGATTCCATGTACGAGCAGTACTTC

v_gene: TRBV6-5
j_gene: TRBJ1-5
abundance: few
d_gene: .
CDR3aa: CASSTRRNNQPQHF
CDR3nt: TGTGCCAGCAGTACCCGACGGAACAATCAGCCCCAGCATTTT

v_gene: TRBV11-3
j_gene: TRBJ2-2
abundance: many
d_gene: .
CDR3aa: CASSPSPRAGGELFF
CDR3nt: TGTGCCAGCAGCCCCTCCCCGAGGGCCGGCGGGGAGCTGTTTTTT

v_gene: TRBV10-3
j_gene: TRBJ1-4
abundance: .
d_gene: .
CDR3aa: CAISEQGTSEKLFF
CDR3nt: TGTGCCATCAGTGAGCAGGGGACTTCGGAAAAACTGTTTTTT

v_gene: TRBV12-3/TRBV12-4
j_gene: TRBJ2-7
abundance: many
d_gene: .
CDR3aa: CASSFGRTTYEQYF
CDR3nt: TGTGCCAGCAGTTTCGGGCGGACCACCTACGAGCAGTACTTC

v_gene: TRBV7-8
j_gene: TRBJ1-5
abundance: many
d_gene: .
CDR3aa: CASSTRASNQPQHF
CDR3nt: TGTGCCAGCAGCACCCGGGCCTCTAATCAGCCCCAGCATTTT

v_gene: TRBV12-3/TRBV12-4
j_gene: TRBJ2-7
abundance: many
d_gene: TRBD1
CDR3aa: CASSGTGDYEQYF
CDR3nt: TGTGCCAGCAGCGGGACAGGGGACTACGAGCAGTACTTC

v_gene: TRBV5-1
j_gene: TRBJ2-3
abundance: few
d_gene: .
CDR3aa: CASSLAPGGRGDTQYF
CDR3nt: TGCGCCAGCAGCTTGGCCCCCGGGGGGCGCGGGGATACGCAGTATTTT